The 9 T cell receptor beta chains reported below all come from one sample, sequenced in a study of immune evolution from preneoplasia to lung adenocarcinoma. Clones were read by immunoSEQ multiplex PCR, and TCRdb kept only the in-frame ones, dropping some. The data contain about 4,900 clones, roughly 90% of them seen just once; the ten biggest clones take up more than 2%. Material: FFPE atypical adenomatous hyperplasia tissue from the lung. Subset of the sample: atypical adenomatous hyperplasia (AAH), lung preneoplasia. The receptors here all came from a person between 70 and 80 years old with lung adenocarcinoma.

The rearrangement uses TRBV9 and TRBJ2-7; 8 bases map to TRBD1. This CDR3 comprises 15 residues. Germline assignment: CDR1 SGDLS and CDR2 YYNGEE. V gave up 0 bases and J gave up 2 bases; unmatched junction bases: 4. CDR3 nucleotides: TGTGCCAGCAGCGTAGGGGCAGGGGGCGCCTACGAGCAGTACTTC. Its translation is CASSVGAGGAYEQYF. Filled out from reference TRBV9 and TRBJ2-7, the complete variable domain reads DSGVTQTPKHLITATGQRVTLRCSPRSGDLSVYWYQQSLDQGLQFLIQYYNGEERAKGNILERFSAQQFPDLHSELNLSSLELGDSALYFCASSVGAGGAYEQYFGPGTRLTVT.

This chain joins TRBV28 and TRBJ1-2, with no clear D. Trimming stripped 2 bases from V and 7 bases from J, with 11 bases between. Germline CDR1 reads MDHEN; CDR2 reads SYDVKM. This CDR3 comprises 13 residues. CDR3 bases: TGTGCCAGCAGTTTAAGTAACAGCCGTGGCTACACCTTC. Protein product: CASSLSNSRGYTF.

This clone occurred once. The rearrangement uses TRBV7-9 and TRBJ1-4, with TRBD1 matching 9 bases. With V trimmed by 3 bases and J by 5 bases, 10 bases remained unmatched. This CDR3 region has 17 residues. Germline CDR1 SEHNR, CDR2 FQNEAQ (reference sequence). Written as DNA, the CDR3 is TGTGCCAGCAGCTTGGGACAGGGCGGTTCTTTGAATGAAAAACTGTTTTTT. This gives the protein CASSLGQGGSLNEKLFF.

V usage is TRBV7-9 and J usage is TRBJ1-4; possible D gene TRBD1, 5 bases. Deletions cut 5 bases from V and 4 bases from J, with 11 bases between. CDR3 size: 14 residues. From germline, CDR1 is SEHNR and CDR2 FQNEAQ (reference sequence). As DNA, the CDR3 is TGTGCCAGCAGCAAGGGGATGGTTAATGAAAAACTGTTTTTT. Protein sequence: CASSKGMVNEKLFF.

The chain joins TRBV15 to TRBJ2-3; 10 positions agree with TRBD2. The junction had 9 bases not matched to a gene; V was cut back by 5 bases and J by 4 bases. The germline V gene encodes CDR1 LNHNV and CDR2 YYDKDF (reference sequence). CDR3 length equals 16 residues. The DNA for the CDR3 is TGTGCCACCAGCGCATTCCTAGCGGGAGACCCAGATACGCAGTATTTT. It encodes CATSAFLAGDPDTQYF.

The chain is built from TRBV7-9 and TRBJ1-2; D is unresolved. CDR3 size: 13 residues. The germline V gene has CDR1 SEHNR and CDR2 FQNEAQ (reference sequence). V was clipped by 8 bases and J by 2 bases, with 12 bases between them. CDR3 residues: CASAGEGNYGYTF. DNA for the CDR3: TGTGCCAGCGCGGGCGAGGGCAACTATGGCTACACCTTC. The full variable domain, rest sourced from reference TRBV7-9 and TRBJ1-2, is DTGVSQNPRHKITKRGQNVTFRCDPISEHNRLYWYRQTLGQGPEFLTYFQNEAQLEKSRLLSDRFSAERPKGSFSTLEIQRTEQGDSAMYLCASAGEGNYGYTFGSGTRLTVV.

The V gene is TRBV2, the J gene TRBJ2-3; TRBD2 is a possible D gene (5 bases). The CDR3 consists of 12 residues. The germline gives CDR1 SNHLY, CDR2 FYNNEI. V gave up 3 bases and J gave up 11 bases, with 12 bases separating them. CDR3 sequence: CASSEDFARQYF. DNA of the CDR3: TGTGCCAGCAGTGAGGACTTTGCGAGGCAGTATTTT.

The chain employs TRBV28 and TRBJ2-3; D uncertain. Trimming removed 1 base at V and 1 base at J, with 15 bases between. CDR3 length equals 17 residues. Germline lookup yields CDR1 MDHEN and CDR2 SYDVKM. CDR3: CASSLYQRTPGTDTQYF. In nucleotides, the CDR3 is TGTGCCAGCAGTTTATACCAAAGGACCCCCGGCACAGATACGCAGTATTTT.

The rearrangement uses TRBV7-9 and TRBJ2-7; 9 bases line up with TRBD1. J gave up 3 bases and V 1 base, and 7 bases lay outside the gene matches. The CDR3 length is 16 residues. CDR1 SEHNR and CDR2 FQNEAQ come from the germline V gene (reference sequence). DNA of the CDR3: TGTGCCAGCAGCTTAGTCGGCCGGGACAGGGACTACGAGCAGTACTTC. It translates to CASSLVGRDRDYEQYF. Complete variable domain (other parts from reference TRBV7-9 and TRBJ2-7): DTGVSQNPRHKITKRGQNVTFRCDPISEHNRLYWYRQTLGQGPEFLTYFQNEAQLEKSRLLSDRFSAERPKGSFSTLEIQRTEQGDSAMYLCASSLVGRDRDYEQYFGPGTRLTVT.